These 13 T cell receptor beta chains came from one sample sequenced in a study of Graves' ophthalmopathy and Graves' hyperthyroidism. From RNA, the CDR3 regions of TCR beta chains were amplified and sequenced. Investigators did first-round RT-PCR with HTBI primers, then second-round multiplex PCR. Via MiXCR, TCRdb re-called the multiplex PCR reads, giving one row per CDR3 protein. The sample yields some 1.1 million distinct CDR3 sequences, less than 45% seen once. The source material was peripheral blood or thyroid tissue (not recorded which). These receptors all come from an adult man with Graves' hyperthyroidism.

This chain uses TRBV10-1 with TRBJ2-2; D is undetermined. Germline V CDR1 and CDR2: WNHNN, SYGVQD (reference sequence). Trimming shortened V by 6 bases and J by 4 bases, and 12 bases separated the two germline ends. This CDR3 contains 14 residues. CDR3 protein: CASSGTGPTGELFF. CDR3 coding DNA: TGCGCCAGCAGCGGAACTGGACCCACCGGGGAGCTGTTTTTT.

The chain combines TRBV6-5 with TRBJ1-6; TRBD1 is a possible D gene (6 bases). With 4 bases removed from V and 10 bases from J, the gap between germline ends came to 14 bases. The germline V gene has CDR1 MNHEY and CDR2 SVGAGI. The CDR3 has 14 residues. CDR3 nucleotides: TGTGCCAGCAGTTCCGGACCGGGACAATCACCCCTCCACTTT. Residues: CASSSGPGQSPLHF.

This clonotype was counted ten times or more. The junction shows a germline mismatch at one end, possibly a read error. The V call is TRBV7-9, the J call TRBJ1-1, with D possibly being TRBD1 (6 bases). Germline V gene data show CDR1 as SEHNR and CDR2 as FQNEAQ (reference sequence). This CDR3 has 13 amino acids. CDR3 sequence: CASSLTGTEGLNF. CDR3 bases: TGTGCCAGCAGCTTAACAGGGACGGAGGGTCTTAACTTT. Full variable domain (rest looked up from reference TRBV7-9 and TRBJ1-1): DTGVSQNPRHKITKRGQNVTFRCDPISEHNRLYWYRQTLGQGPEFLTYFQNEAQLEKSRLLSDRFSAERPKGSFSTLEIQRTEQGDSAMYLCASSLTGTEGLNFGQGTRLTVV.

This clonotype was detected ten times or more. In DNA, the CDR3 is TGCGCCAGCAGCTTTTCCACGGGAGTCACCGGGGAGCTGTTTTTT. Translating it yields CASSFSTGVTGELFF. This chain connects TRBV5-1 to TRBJ2-2, with D maybe TRBD2 (6 bases). Germline CDR1 and CDR2: SGHRS and YFSETQ. V was clipped by 2 bases and J by 4 bases, with 12 bases between them. The CDR3 contains 15 residues.

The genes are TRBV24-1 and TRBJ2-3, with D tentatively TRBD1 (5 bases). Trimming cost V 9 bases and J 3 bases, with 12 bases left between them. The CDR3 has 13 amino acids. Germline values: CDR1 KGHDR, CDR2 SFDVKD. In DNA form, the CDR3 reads TGTGCCACCCCTGGGGCAGAAACAGATACGCAGTATTTT. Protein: CATPGAETDTQYF.

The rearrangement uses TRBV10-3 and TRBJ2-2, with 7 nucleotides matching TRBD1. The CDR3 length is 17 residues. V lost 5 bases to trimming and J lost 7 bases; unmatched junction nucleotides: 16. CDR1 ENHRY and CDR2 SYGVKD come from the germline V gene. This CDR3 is CAISYPDRRWADGELFF. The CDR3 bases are TGTGCCATCAGTTACCCGGACAGGCGATGGGCCGACGGGGAGCTGTTTTTT.

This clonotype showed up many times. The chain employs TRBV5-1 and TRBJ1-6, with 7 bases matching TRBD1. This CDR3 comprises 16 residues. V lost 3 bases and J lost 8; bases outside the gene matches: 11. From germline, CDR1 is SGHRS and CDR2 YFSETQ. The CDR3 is CASSYRRQGSDSPLHF. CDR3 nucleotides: TGCGCCAGCAGCTATCGCCGACAGGGCTCGGATTCACCCCTCCACTTT. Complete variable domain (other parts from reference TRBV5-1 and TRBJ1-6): KAGVTQTPRYLIKTRGQQVTLSCSPISGHRSVSWYQQTPGQGLQFLFEYFSETQRNKGNFPGRFSGRQFSNSRSEMNVSTLELGDSALYLCASSYRRQGSDSPLHFGNGTRLTVT.

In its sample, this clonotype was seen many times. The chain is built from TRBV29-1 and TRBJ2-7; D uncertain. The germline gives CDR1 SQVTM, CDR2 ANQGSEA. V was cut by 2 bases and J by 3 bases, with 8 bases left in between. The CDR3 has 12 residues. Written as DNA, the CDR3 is TGCAGCGTTGAAACAGACAACTACGAGCAGTACTTC. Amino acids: CSVETDNYEQYF.

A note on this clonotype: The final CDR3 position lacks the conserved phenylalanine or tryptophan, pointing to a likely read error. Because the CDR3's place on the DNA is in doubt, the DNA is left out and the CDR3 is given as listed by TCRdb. Here the CDR3 reads CASSQDNTGQV. The rearrangement uses TRBV14 and TRBJ1-2; the D call TRBD1 from the table was never checked on the DNA. The CDR3 region is 11 residues in length, termini included. Germline lookup yields CDR1 SGHDN and CDR2 FVKESK.

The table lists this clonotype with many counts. The chain's CDR3 is CASSTGVHQPQHF. In DNA, the CDR3 is TGTGCCAGCAGTACAGGGGTGCATCAGCCCCAGCATTTT. This sequence joins TRBV11-2 and TRBJ1-5; 7 bases are a match to TRBD1. This CDR3 region has 13 residues. Losses at the gene ends were 6 bases for V and 5 bases for J; bases not matched to a gene: 4. Germline assignment: CDR1 SGHAT and CDR2 FQNNGV. Variable domain in full (rest from reference TRBV11-2 and TRBJ1-5): EAGVAQSPRYKIIEKRQSVAFWCNPISGHATLYWYQQILGQGPKLLIQFQNNGVVDDSQLPKDRFSAERLKGVDSTLKIQPAKLEDSAVYLCASSTGVHQPQHFGDGTRLSIL.

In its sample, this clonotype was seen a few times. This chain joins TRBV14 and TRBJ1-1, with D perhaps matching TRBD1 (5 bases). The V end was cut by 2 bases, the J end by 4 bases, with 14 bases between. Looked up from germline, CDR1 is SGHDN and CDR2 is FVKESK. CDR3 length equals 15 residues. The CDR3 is CASSQRLGLGTEAFF. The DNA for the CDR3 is TGTGCCAGCAGCCAAAGACTGGGGCTGGGCACTGAAGCTTTCTTT.

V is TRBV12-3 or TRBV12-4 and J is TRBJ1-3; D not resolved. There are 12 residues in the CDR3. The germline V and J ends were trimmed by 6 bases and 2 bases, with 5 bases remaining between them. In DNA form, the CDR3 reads TGTGCCAGCAGGAGGGCTGGAAACACCATATATTTT. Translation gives CASRRAGNTIYF.

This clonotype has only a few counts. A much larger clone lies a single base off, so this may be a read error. For the CDR3, the DNA is TGTGCCAGCGGTACAGTGCTAAGCTGCGAGCAGTACTTC. Translation gives CASGTVLSCEQYF. V is TRBV25-1 and J is TRBJ2-7, with no clear D. Germline assignment: CDR1 MGHDK and CDR2 SYGVNS. The V end lost 8 bases, the J end lost 6 bases, and 17 bases lay between the germline ends. CDR3 size: 13 residues.